These 10 T cell receptor beta chains originate from one sample sequenced in a study of T cell repertoires in cytomegalovirus infection. TCRdb reprocessed the reads via MiXCR and lists one record per CDR3 protein. This sample has approximately 700,000 distinct CDR3 sequences, with about 40% found just once. Input material: PBMCs. Receptors originate from a human donor in good health (CMV status not recorded). Some clones in this sample may be carry-over from other donors' samples.

Many counts were recorded for this clonotype. This chain uses TRBV7-9 with TRBJ1-2, with D possibly matching TRBD1 (5 bases). The V gene lost 4 bases and the J gene lost 4 bases, with 10 bases spanning the gap. This CDR3 contains 13 residues. The germline V gene encodes CDR1 SEHNR and CDR2 FQNEAQ (reference sequence). The CDR3 reads CASSSPGLYGYTF. The CDR3 DNA reads TGTGCCAGCAGCTCCCCGGGGCTCTATGGCTACACCTTC.

V is TRBV28 and J is TRBJ1-2; TRBD1 matches 11 bases. The V gene's germline CDR1 is MDHEN and CDR2 SYDVKM. The CDR3 is 19 amino acids. Losses at the gene ends were 2 bases for V and 4 bases for J; bases not matched to a gene: 15. CDR3 in amino acids: CASSLPLSASGQGAYGYTF. The CDR3 region has the DNA TGTGCCAGCAGTTTACCCCTCAGCGCCTCAGGACAGGGGGCCTATGGCTACACCTTC.

The V and J genes are TRBV7-2 and TRBJ1-2, with TRBD1 matching over 8 bases. Germline CDR1 reads SGHTA; CDR2 reads FQGNSA. The CDR3 runs to 14 residues. With 5 bases clipped from V and 8 bases from J, the junction kept 10 bases outside the gene matches. DNA of the CDR3: TGTGCCAGCAGCGGGGCAGGGGGCGCTAAGGGCTACACCTTC. Its translation: CASSGAGGAKGYTF.

This clonotype has more than one count but fewer than ten. This chain connects TRBV28 to TRBJ1-5, with D perhaps TRBD1 (6 bases). Germline CDR1 is MDHEN and CDR2 is SYDVKM. Trimming shortened V by 3 bases and J by 1 base, and 13 bases separated the two germline ends. CDR3 length: 16 amino acids. DNA of the CDR3: TGTGCCAGCAGTTTGTGGGGGGCAACCAGCAATCAGCCCCAGCATTTT. Its translation: CASSLWGATSNQPQHF. The full variable domain, its missing parts supplied by reference TRBV28 and TRBJ1-5, is DVKVTQSSRYLVKRTGEKVFLECVQDMDHENMFWYRQDPGLGLRLIYFSYDVKMKEKGDIPEGYSVSREKKERFSLILESASTNQTSMYLCASSLWGATSNQPQHFGDGTRLSIL.

The chain links TRBV2 to TRBJ1-1, with 10 bases lining up with TRBD1. Germline assignment: CDR1 SNHLY and CDR2 FYNNEI. The length of the CDR3 is 14 residues. Trimming cost V 6 bases and J 4 bases; bases outside gene matches: 5. The CDR3 loop reads CASRGQGFGTEAFF. Written as DNA, the CDR3 is TGTGCCAGCAGGGGACAGGGGTTTGGCACTGAAGCTTTCTTT.

The table lists this clonotype with a few counts. V gene TRBV27 combines with J gene TRBJ2-2; D is ambiguous. V lost 2 bases and J 6 bases, leaving 16 bases between the germline ends. Germline V lookup: CDR1 MNHEY, CDR2 SMNVEV (reference sequence). CDR3 length equals 16 residues. The CDR3 coding sequence is TGTGCCAGCAGTTTAACTATCGGAAGTATGGCCGGGGAGCTGTTTTTT. It translates to CASSLTIGSMAGELFF.

The gene calls are TRBV4-1 and TRBJ2-7, with 10 bases that match TRBD1. CDR3 length equals 17 residues. J lost 5 bases, V lost 4 bases, and 14 bases had no gene match. The germline V gene encodes CDR1 MGHRA and CDR2 YSYEKL. The CDR3 region is CASSPFLRDRGGNEQYF. DNA of the CDR3: TGCGCCAGCAGCCCCTTCCTCCGGGACAGGGGCGGCAACGAGCAGTACTTC.

This chain links TRBV10-2 with TRBJ2-7; 8 bases agree with TRBD1. The CDR3 spans 13 residues. Germline values: CDR1 WSHSY, CDR2 SAAADI. Trimming removed 4 bases from V and 6 bases from J; junction bases left unmatched: 5. The DNA of the CDR3 is TGCGCCAGCAGTGCAACAGGGGGAGGCGAGCAGTACTTC. This encodes CASSATGGGEQYF.

This clonotype showed up just a few times. The genes are TRBV6-1 and TRBJ2-5, with D perhaps TRBD1 (5 bases). In germline, CDR1 is MNHNS, CDR2 SASEGT. V lost 0 bases and J 4 bases, leaving 21 bases between the germline ends. The CDR3 runs to 18 residues. The CDR3 here is CASSEALRQRFSGETQYF. The CDR3 DNA follows: TGTGCCAGCAGTGAAGCGCTAAGACAGAGGTTTTCAGGAGAGACCCAGTACTTC.

The rearrangement uses TRBV10-2 and TRBJ1-2, with D possibly matching TRBD1 (5 bases). Germline V lookup: CDR1 WSHSY, CDR2 SAAADI. The germline V and J ends were trimmed by 3 bases and 2 bases, with 13 bases remaining between them. This CDR3 region has 15 residues. The CDR3 reads CASSDRAGQNYGYTF. The CDR3 DNA is TGCGCCAGCAGTGACCGCGCAGGACAAAACTATGGCTACACCTTC.